This T cell receptor (beta chain) was identified during a study of cytotoxic CD8 clonotypes in ibrutinib-treated CLL. Study-level information: In all, about a dozen patients were relapsed/refractory, around 15 were treatment-naive and around 17 were IGHV unmutated. Samples had a mean of roughly 260,000 productive templates and roughly 90,000 productive rearrangements. Study-wide results and limits: Under treatment, the uncommon public clonotypes either contracted or remained stable.

This CDR3 has 18 residues. A word on this clone: The antigen is not known.

Some clones are missing from TCRdb's copy, which holds only in-frame ones; the method was immunoSEQ multiplex PCR. The table has some 140,000 clones, around three quarters seen once. The chain recombines TRBV1 with TRBJ2-1; TRBD2 is the table's D call, not checked against the DNA. TRBV1 is described as a pseudogene. The sequence was collected from a human donor with chronic lymphocytic leukemia. Sequences were derived from PBMCs, sampled after 12 months of ibrutinib treatment. CDR3 coding DNA: TGCACCAGCAGCCAAGATACGACGCGGGTGAATAAATACAATGAGCAGTTCTTC. This encodes CTSSQDTTRVNKYNEQFF.